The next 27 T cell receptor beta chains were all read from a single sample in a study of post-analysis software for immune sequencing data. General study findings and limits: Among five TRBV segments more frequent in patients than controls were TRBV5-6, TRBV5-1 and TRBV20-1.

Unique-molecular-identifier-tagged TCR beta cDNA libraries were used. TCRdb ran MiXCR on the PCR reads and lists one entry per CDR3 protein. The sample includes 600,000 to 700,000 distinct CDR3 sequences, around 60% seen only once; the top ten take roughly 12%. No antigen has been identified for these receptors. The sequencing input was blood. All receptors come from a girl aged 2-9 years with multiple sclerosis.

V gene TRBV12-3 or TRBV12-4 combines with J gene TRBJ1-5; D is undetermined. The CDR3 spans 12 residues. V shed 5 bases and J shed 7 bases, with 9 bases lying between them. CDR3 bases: TGTGCCAGCAGTCCCTCGGGACAGCCCCAGCATTTT. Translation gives CASSPSGQPQHF.

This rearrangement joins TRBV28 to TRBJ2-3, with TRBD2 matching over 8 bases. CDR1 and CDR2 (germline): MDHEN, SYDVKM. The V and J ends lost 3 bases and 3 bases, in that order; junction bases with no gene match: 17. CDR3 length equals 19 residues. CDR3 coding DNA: TGTGCCAGCAGTTTGGTGGGGCTAGCGGGCGGGGTCATGACAGATACGCAGTATTTT. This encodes CASSLVGLAGGVMTDTQYF.

The CDR3 protein is CASSSGINYGYTF. DNA of the CDR3: TGTGCCAGCAGTTCAGGGATTAACTATGGCTACACCTTC. This chain joins TRBV12-3 or TRBV12-4 and TRBJ1-2; weak D call: TRBD1 (5 bases). The CDR3 extends over 13 amino acids. With 4 bases removed from V and 1 base from J, the gap between germline ends came to 7 bases.

The CDR3: CASRRLAGPLSTDTQYF. CDR3 in DNA: TGCGCCAGCAGAAGGCTAGCGGGGCCACTTAGCACAGATACGCAGTATTTT. The chain couples TRBV5-1 to TRBJ2-3, with 9 positions matching TRBD2. With V trimmed by 5 bases and J by 0 bases, 10 bases remained unmatched. The CDR3 has 17 amino acids. CDR1 and CDR2 from the germline V gene are SGHRS and YFSETQ.

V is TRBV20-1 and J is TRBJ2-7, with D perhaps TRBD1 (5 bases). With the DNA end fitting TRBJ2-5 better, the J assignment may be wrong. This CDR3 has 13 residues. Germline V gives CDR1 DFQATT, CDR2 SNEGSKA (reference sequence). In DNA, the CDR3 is TGCAGTGTTACCGGGCCTCCAGGGGAGACCCAGTACTTC. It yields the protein CSVTGPPGETQYF.

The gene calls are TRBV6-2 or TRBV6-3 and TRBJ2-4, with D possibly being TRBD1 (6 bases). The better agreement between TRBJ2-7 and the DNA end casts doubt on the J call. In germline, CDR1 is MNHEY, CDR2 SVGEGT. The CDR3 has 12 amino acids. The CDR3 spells CASSPGGHEQYF. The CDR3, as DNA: TGTGCCAGCAGTCCTGGGGGCCACGAGCAGTACTTC.

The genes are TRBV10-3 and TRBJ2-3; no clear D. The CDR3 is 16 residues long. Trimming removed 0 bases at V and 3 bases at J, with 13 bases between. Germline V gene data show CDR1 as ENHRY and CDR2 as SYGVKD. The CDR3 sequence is CAISESPPVGTDTQYF. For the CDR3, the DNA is TGTGCCATCAGTGAGTCGCCCCCCGTCGGGACAGATACGCAGTATTTT.

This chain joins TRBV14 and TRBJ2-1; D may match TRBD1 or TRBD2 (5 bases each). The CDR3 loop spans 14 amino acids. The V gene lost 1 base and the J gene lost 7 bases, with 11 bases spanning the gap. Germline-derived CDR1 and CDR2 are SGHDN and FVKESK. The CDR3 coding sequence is TGTGCCAGCAGCCAAGTGGGACCAGGGAATGAGCAGTTCTTC. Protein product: CASSQVGPGNEQFF. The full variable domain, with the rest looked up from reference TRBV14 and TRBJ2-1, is EAGVTQFPSHSVIEKGQTVTLRCDPISGHDNLYWYRRVMGKEIKFLLHFVKESKQDESGMPNNRFLAERTGGTYSTLKVQPAELEDSGVYFCASSQVGPGNEQFFGPGTRLTVL.

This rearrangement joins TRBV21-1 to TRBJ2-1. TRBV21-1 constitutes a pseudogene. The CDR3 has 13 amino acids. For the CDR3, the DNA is TGTGCCAGCAGCAAAGAAATTAGCAATGAGCAGTTCTTC. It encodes CASSKEISNEQFF.

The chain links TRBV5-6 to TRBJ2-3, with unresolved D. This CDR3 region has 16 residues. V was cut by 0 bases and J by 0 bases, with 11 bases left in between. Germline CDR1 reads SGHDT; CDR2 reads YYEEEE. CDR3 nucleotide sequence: TGTGCCAGCAGCTTGGTCCCAGCGTTGAGCACAGATACGCAGTATTTT. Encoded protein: CASSLVPALSTDTQYF.

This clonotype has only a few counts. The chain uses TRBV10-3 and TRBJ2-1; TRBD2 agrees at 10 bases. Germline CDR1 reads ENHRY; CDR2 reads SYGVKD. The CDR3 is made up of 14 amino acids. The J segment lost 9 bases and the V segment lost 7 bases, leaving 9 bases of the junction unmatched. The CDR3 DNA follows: TGTGCCATCATGGCGGGACTAGCGTCAGGTGAGCAGTTCTTC. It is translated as CAIMAGLASGEQFF.

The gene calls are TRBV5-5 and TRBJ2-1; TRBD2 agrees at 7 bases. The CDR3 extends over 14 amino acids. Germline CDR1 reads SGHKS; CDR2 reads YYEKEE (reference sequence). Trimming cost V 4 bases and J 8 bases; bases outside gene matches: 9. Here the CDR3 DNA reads TGTGCCAGCAGCCCCCGGAGTGGGGGGGATGAGCAGTTCTTC. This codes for CASSPRSGGDEQFF.

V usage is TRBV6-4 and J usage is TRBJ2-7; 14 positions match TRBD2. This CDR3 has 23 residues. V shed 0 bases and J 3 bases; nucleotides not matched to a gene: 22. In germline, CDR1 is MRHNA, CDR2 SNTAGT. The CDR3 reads CASSDSTAGLAGGLKLLYYEQYF. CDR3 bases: TGTGCCAGCAGTGACTCGACGGCCGGACTAGCGGGGGGCCTAAAACTGCTCTACTACGAGCAGTACTTC.

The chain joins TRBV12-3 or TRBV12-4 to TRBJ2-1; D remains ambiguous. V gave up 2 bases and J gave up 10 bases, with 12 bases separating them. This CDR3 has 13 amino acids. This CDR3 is CASSLQITSEQFF. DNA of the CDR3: TGTGCCAGCAGTTTACAGATCACCTCGGAGCAGTTCTTC.

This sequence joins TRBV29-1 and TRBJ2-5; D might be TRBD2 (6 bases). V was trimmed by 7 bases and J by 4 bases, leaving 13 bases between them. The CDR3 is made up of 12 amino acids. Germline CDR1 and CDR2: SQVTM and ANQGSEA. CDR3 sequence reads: CSATLGGETQYF. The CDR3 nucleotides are TGCAGCGCCACCCTGGGGGGAGAGACCCAGTACTTC.

CDR3 DNA sequence: TGCAGCGTTGACACCAGGGGTGGCACTGAAGCTTTCTTT. Protein sequence: CSVDTRGGTEAFF. V usage is TRBV29-1 and J usage is TRBJ1-1; maybe TRBD1 (6 bases). The CDR3 is 13 residues long. The germline V gene has CDR1 SQVTM and CDR2 ANQGSEA. Trimming pared 3 bases from V and 4 bases from J, leaving 12 bases between.

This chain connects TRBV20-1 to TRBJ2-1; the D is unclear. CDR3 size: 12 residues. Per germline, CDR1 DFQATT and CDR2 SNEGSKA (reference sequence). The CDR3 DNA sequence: TGCAGGCCTCTCACCTCGGCTGATGAGCAGTTCTTC. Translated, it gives CRPLTSADEQFF.

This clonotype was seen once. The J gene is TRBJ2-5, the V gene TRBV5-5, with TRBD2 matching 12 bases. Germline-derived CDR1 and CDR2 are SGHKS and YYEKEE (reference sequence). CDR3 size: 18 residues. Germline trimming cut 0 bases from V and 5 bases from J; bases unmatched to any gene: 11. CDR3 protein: CASSLARTSGVLRETQYF. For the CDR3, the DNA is TGTGCCAGCAGCTTGGCTCGGACTAGCGGGGTCCTCAGGGAGACCCAGTACTTC.

The CDR3 DNA sequence: TGTGCCAGCAGCTCCCCCCCCGGTTACGAGCAGTACTTC. Protein sequence: CASSSPPGYEQYF. J is TRBJ2-7 and V is TRBV7-2; D not certain. V lost 4 bases to trimming and J lost 4 bases, with 11 bases between them. The CDR3 sequence is 13 residues long. Per germline, CDR1 SGHTA and CDR2 FQGNSA.

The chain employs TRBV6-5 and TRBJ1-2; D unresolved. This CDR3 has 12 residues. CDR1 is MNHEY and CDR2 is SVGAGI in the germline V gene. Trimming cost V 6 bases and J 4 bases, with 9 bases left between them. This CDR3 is CASSPAGYGYTF. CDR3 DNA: TGTGCCAGCAGCCCCGCGGGCTATGGCTACACCTTC.

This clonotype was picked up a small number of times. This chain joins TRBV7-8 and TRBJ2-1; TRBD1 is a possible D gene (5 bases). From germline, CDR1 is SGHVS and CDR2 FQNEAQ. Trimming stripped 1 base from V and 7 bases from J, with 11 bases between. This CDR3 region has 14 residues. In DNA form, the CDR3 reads TGTGCCAGCAGCTTAGTATCAGGGTGGAATGAGCAGTTCTTC. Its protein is CASSLVSGWNEQFF.

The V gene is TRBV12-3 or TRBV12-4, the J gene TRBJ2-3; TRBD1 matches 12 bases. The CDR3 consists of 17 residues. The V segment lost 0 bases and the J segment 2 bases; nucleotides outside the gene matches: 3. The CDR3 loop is CASSLAMGQGATDTQYF. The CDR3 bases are TGTGCCAGCAGTTTAGCGATGGGACAGGGGGCCACAGATACGCAGTATTTT.

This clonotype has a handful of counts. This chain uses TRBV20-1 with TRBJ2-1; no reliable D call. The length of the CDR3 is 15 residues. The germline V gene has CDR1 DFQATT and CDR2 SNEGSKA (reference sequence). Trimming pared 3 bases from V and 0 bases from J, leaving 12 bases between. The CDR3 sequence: CSARSKSRSYNEQFF. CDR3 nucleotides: TGCAGTGCTAGGTCTAAATCCCGCTCCTACAATGAGCAGTTCTTC.

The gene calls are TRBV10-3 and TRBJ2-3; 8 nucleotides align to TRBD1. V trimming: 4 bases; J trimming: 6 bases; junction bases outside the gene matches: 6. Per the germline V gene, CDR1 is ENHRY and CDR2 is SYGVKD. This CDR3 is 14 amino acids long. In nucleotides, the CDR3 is TGTGCCATCAGTGGGCGGACAGGGACGGATACGCAGTATTTT. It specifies CAISGRTGTDTQYF.

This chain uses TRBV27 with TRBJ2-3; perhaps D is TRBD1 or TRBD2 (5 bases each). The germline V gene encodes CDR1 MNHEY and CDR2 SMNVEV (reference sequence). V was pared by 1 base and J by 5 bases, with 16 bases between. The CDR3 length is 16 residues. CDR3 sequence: CASSLYRDPRLDTQYF. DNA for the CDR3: TGTGCCAGCAGTTTATACCGGGACCCCCGTCTAGATACGCAGTATTTT.

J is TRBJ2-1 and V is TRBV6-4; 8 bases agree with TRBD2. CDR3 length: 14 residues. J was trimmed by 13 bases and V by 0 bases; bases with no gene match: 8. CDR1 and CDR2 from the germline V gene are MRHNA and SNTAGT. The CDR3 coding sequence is TGTGCCAGCAGTGACTCTTGGGGACTAGGAAGACAGTTCTTC. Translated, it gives CASSDSWGLGRQFF.

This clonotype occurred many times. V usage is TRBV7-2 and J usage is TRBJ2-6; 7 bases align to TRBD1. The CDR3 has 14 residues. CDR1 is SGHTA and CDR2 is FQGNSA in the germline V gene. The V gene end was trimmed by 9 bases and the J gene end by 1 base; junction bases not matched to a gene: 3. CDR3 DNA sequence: TGTGCCAGTAGACAGGGATCTGGGGCCAACGTCCTGACTTTC. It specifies CASRQGSGANVLTF.